This is a list of T cell receptor beta chains from one sample in a study of graft-versus-host responses after intestinal transplantation. Their cognate antigens are unknown. The assay was immunoSEQ multiplex PCR, and TCRdb's table has in-frame clones only and misses some. The sample has under 90,000 clones; around 93% are singletons. The sample was unstimulated CD4+ T cells sorted from spleen or lymph node cells, taken before transplant. The receptors stem from a human donor who was the organ donor for an intestinal transplant. The CDR3 runs from the conserved cysteine through the conserved F or W. D genes are given only for firm matches.

CDR3 length: 13; D gene: -; V gene: TRBV5-6; J gene: TRBJ2-3; CDR3 protein: CASRFGGTDTQYF
CDR3 length: 13; D gene: -; V gene: TRBV30; J gene: TRBJ2-7; CDR3 protein: CARSGPFSYEQYF
CDR3 length: 15; D gene: TRBD2; V gene: TRBV30; J gene: TRBJ2-3; CDR3 protein: CAWSLWRGGSDTQYF
CDR3 length: 12; D gene: -; V gene: TRBV6-1; J gene: TRBJ1-5; CDR3 protein: CASSSGAQPQHF
CDR3 length: 14; D gene: -; V gene: TRBV30; J gene: TRBJ2-7; CDR3 protein: CAWSVRVNTYEQYF
CDR3 length: 15; D gene: TRBD2; V gene: TRBV27; J gene: TRBJ2-3; CDR3 protein: CASSTGLAGTDTQYF
CDR3 length: 15; D gene: TRBD1; V gene: TRBV4-1; J gene: TRBJ2-7; CDR3 protein: CASSRDRLYVGEQYF
CDR3 length: 13; D gene: -; V gene: TRBV7-2; J gene: TRBJ1-3; CDR3 protein: CASSRTGGNTIYF
CDR3 length: 16; D gene: -; V gene: TRBV28; J gene: TRBJ2-7; CDR3 protein: CASSFFSGQGFYEQYF
CDR3 length: 16; D gene: TRBD1; V gene: TRBV29-1; J gene: TRBJ1-2; CDR3 protein: CSVDRGMGQGNYGYTF
CDR3 length: 13; D gene: -; V gene: TRBV2; J gene: TRBJ1-1; CDR3 protein: CASSQQGITEAFF
CDR3 length: 16; D gene: -; V gene: TRBV7-3; J gene: TRBJ2-7; CDR3 protein: CASLSTPVYLIYEQYF
CDR3 length: 15; D gene: -; V gene: TRBV5-4; J gene: TRBJ2-2; CDR3 protein: CASSLRAVNTGELFF
CDR3 length: 14; D gene: TRBD2; V gene: TRBV30; J gene: TRBJ2-3; CDR3 protein: CAWSVRLAFGTQYF
CDR3 length: 15; D gene: TRBD2; V gene: TRBV9; J gene: TRBJ2-2; CDR3 protein: CASSPTTSPTGELFF
CDR3 length: 15; D gene: TRBD2; V gene: TRBV7-3; J gene: TRBJ2-3; CDR3 protein: CASSLRRGGTDTQYF
CDR3 length: 15; D gene: TRBD2; V gene: TRBV5-8; J gene: TRBJ2-5; CDR3 protein: CASSRKPLAGATQYF
CDR3 length: 15; D gene: -; V gene: TRBV27; J gene: TRBJ2-3; CDR3 protein: CASRRGLVVTDTQYF
CDR3 length: 18; D gene: TRBD2; V gene: TRBV10-2; J gene: TRBJ2-1; CDR3 protein: CASKAGTSGGSAYNEQFF
CDR3 length: 15; D gene: TRBD1; V gene: TRBV12-5; J gene: TRBJ2-7; CDR3 protein: CASGLIDRGKDEQYF
CDR3 length: 12; D gene: TRBD1; V gene: TRBV5-4; J gene: TRBJ1-4; CDR3 protein: CASSIPGGKLFF
CDR3 length: 15; D gene: TRBD2; V gene: TRBV10-3; J gene: TRBJ2-1; CDR3 protein: CAISERLAGDNEQFF
CDR3 length: 16; D gene: TRBD1; V gene: TRBV7-8; J gene: TRBJ2-5; CDR3 protein: CASNQGAVGPGETQYF
CDR3 length: 15; D gene: -; V gene: TRBV5-1; J gene: TRBJ1-4; CDR3 protein: CASSSSGQGDEKLFF
CDR3 length: 16; D gene: TRBD2; V gene: TRBV7-3; J gene: TRBJ2-3; CDR3 protein: CASSAGLAGGSDTQYF
CDR3 length: 17; D gene: -; V gene: TRBV15; J gene: -; CDR3 protein: CATSRDLGGALQETQYF
CDR3 length: 18; D gene: TRBD1; V gene: TRBV7-8; J gene: TRBJ1-5; CDR3 protein: CASSMDRGPVTSNQPQHF
CDR3 length: 11; D gene: -; V gene: TRBV11-2; J gene: TRBJ2-7; CDR3 protein: CASSSTYEQYF
CDR3 length: 14; D gene: -; V gene: TRBV6-6; J gene: TRBJ2-7; CDR3 protein: CASSYSISDGYLYF
CDR3 length: 14; D gene: -; V gene: TRBV6-1; J gene: TRBJ1-3; CDR3 protein: CASRQDSWGNTIYF
CDR3 length: 14; D gene: TRBD1; V gene: TRBV6-5; J gene: TRBJ2-2; CDR3 protein: CASKGQGTTGELFF
CDR3 length: 15; D gene: -; V gene: TRBV7-2; J gene: TRBJ2-1; CDR3 protein: CASSLGTVRNNEQFF
CDR3 length: 14; D gene: -; V gene: TRBV6-6; J gene: TRBJ1-4; CDR3 protein: CASSNRATNEKLFF
CDR3 length: 17; D gene: TRBD1; V gene: TRBV7-8; J gene: TRBJ1-2; CDR3 protein: CASSLDLDRVPAAGYTF
CDR3 length: 15; D gene: -; V gene: TRBV5-4; J gene: TRBJ2-2; CDR3 protein: CASRPTGGATGELFF
CDR3 length: 14; D gene: TRBD1; V gene: TRBV5-3; J gene: TRBJ1-2; CDR3 protein: CARSLGTGGYGYTF